Below, 21 T cell receptor beta chains from the same sample are listed, as sequenced in a study of T cells after yellow fever vaccination. TCRdb reanalysed the 5' RACE reads using MiXCR and keeps one entry per CDR3 protein. The profile covers hundreds of thousands of distinct CDR3 sequences, with around a fifth appearing a single time and roughly a sixth taken by the ten largest. Material: PBMCs, obtained around 3 weeks after the first yellow fever vaccination. The receptors shown here come from a man in his late teens or twenties who received the YFV17D yellow fever vaccine.

The rearrangement uses TRBV7-9 and TRBJ2-7; possibly TRBD2 for D (5 bases). The germline V and J ends were trimmed by 3 bases and 6 bases, with 15 bases remaining between them. Germline CDR1 and CDR2: SEHNR and FQNEAQ (reference sequence). This CDR3 is built from 14 residues. The CDR3 DNA is TGTGCCAGCAGCTTGTCGGGGTTCATGACCGAGCAGTACTTC. Its translation: CASSLSGFMTEQYF.

V is TRBV4-3 and J is TRBJ2-4; D is perhaps TRBD1 or TRBD2 (5 bases each). Trimming cost V 4 bases and J 9 bases, with 16 bases left between them. The CDR3 is made up of 14 amino acids. Germline CDR1 and CDR2: LGHNA and YSLEER. In DNA, the CDR3 is TGCGCCAGCAGCCCCAGGGCTGGGGGAACCATTCAGTACTTC. Amino acid sequence: CASSPRAGGTIQYF.

The CDR3 DNA reads TGCGCCAGCAGCCAAGATTTAACGGGGCCTCGGAGCAATCAGCCCCAGCATTTT. Its translation is CASSQDLTGPRSNQPQHF. The chain employs TRBV4-1 and TRBJ1-5; D perhaps matches TRBD1 (5 bases). Trimming took 0 bases from V and 1 from J, leaving 16 bases between them. CDR1 and CDR2 (germline): MGHRA, YSYEKL. The CDR3 has 18 amino acids.

This clonotype was seen at least ten times. The V gene is TRBV6-4, the J gene TRBJ2-1, with D possibly TRBD2 on 5 matching bases. Germline-derived CDR1 and CDR2 are MRHNA and SNTAGT. With 8 bases removed from V and 2 bases from J, the gap between germline ends came to 10 bases. The CDR3 consists of 13 residues. The chain's CDR3 is CASSTNPYNEQFF. The CDR3, as DNA: TGTGCCAGCTCGACTAACCCCTACAATGAGCAGTTCTTC.

The sample holds a few counts of this clonotype. The V gene is TRBV5-1, the J gene TRBJ2-5; D tentatively fits TRBD1 or TRBD2 (5 bases each). The ends were cut back, 4 bases at V and 4 bases at J, with 11 bases in the middle. The CDR3 contains 13 residues. Looked up from germline, CDR1 is SGHRS and CDR2 is YFSETQ. The CDR3 region is CASSQLGAETQYF. The DNA of the CDR3 is TGCGCCAGCAGCCAACTCGGGGCAGAGACCCAGTACTTC.

This clonotype showed up just a few times. The chain has TRBV14 and TRBJ2-2; TRBD2 aligns across 7 bases. With V trimmed by 4 bases and J by 5 bases, 4 bases remained unmatched. The CDR3 sequence is 14 residues long. The germline gives CDR1 SGHDN, CDR2 FVKESK. The CDR3 nucleotides read TGTGCCAGCAGCCGACTACTAGCGACCGGGGAGCTGTTTTTT. This translates into CASSRLLATGELFF.

CDR3 sequence reads: CASSRPDHRELFF. The CDR3 nucleotides read TGTGCCAGCAGCCGTCCCGATCACCGGGAGCTGTTTTTT. This chain connects TRBV7-2 to TRBJ2-2; D unresolved. The CDR3 consists of 13 residues. The germline CDR1 and CDR2 sequences are SGHTA and FQGNSA. Deletions cut 5 bases from V and 9 bases from J, with 13 bases between.

The V and J genes are TRBV4-2 and TRBJ2-3; D is perhaps TRBD1 or TRBD2 (5 bases each). This CDR3 spans 16 amino acids. Trimming removed 2 bases from V and 3 bases from J, with 15 bases in between. The germline V gene encodes CDR1 LGHNA and CDR2 YNFKEQ. The CDR3 region is CASSQSPGRVTDTQYF. For the CDR3, the DNA is TGTGCCAGCAGCCAATCTCCGGGGCGGGTTACAGATACGCAGTATTTT.

This chain joins TRBV27 and TRBJ1-6; maybe TRBD1 (5 bases). V gave up 5 bases and J gave up 4 bases, with 12 bases separating them. The V gene's germline CDR1 is MNHEY and CDR2 SMNVEV (reference sequence). The CDR3 runs to 15 residues. For the CDR3, the DNA is TGTGCCAGCAGTCCCCTGGGGGATTATAATTCACCCCTCCACTTT. Its translation is CASSPLGDYNSPLHF.

V gene TRBV28 combines with J gene TRBJ1-5; no firm D call. V was cut by 8 bases and J by 5 bases, with 10 bases left in between. There are 12 residues in the CDR3. Germline CDR1 reads MDHEN; CDR2 reads SYDVKM. The CDR3: CASGKVYQPQHF. The CDR3 bases are TGTGCCAGCGGAAAAGTATATCAGCCCCAGCATTTT.

Only a few counts were recorded for this clonotype. The chain has TRBV10-3 and TRBJ2-7, with TRBD1 matching over 7 bases. CDR1 and CDR2 (germline): ENHRY, SYGVKD. The CDR3 totals 15 residues. Trimming at V came to 6 bases and at J to 3 bases, leaving 11 bases not matched to a gene. CDR3 loop: CAIRSGTENGYEQYF. CDR3 DNA: TGTGCCATCAGGTCCGGGACAGAAAACGGCTACGAGCAGTACTTC.

The rearrangement links TRBV29-1 to TRBJ1-2, with D unresolved. This CDR3 is 13 amino acids long. V dropped 4 bases and J dropped 0 bases, with 9 bases sitting between them. The germline V gene encodes CDR1 SQVTM and CDR2 ANQGSEA. The CDR3 nucleotides are TGCAGCGTTGTAGGAGATTCTAACTATGGCTACACCTTC. Residues: CSVVGDSNYGYTF.

The rearrangement links TRBV30 to TRBJ2-6, with a possible D match to TRBD1 (6 bases). Germline V gene data show CDR1 as GTSNPN and CDR2 as SVGIG (reference sequence). CDR3 length: 16 residues. With 0 bases removed from V and 8 bases from J, the gap between germline ends came to 17 bases. This CDR3 reads CAWSVLAGAIPNVLTF. The CDR3 nucleotides read TGTGCCTGGAGTGTACTCGCAGGGGCTATCCCCAACGTCCTGACTTTC. Filled out from reference TRBV30 and TRBJ2-6, the complete variable domain reads SQTIHQWPATLVQPVGSPLSLECTVEGTSNPNLYWYRQAAGRGLQLLFYSVGIGQISSEVPQNLSASRPQDRQFILSSKKLLLSDSGFYLCAWSVLAGAIPNVLTFGAGSRLTVL.

The gene calls are TRBV27 and TRBJ1-2, with 7 bases fitting TRBD1. Trimming cost V 5 bases and J 8 bases; bases outside gene matches: 8. The CDR3 is made up of 13 amino acids. CDR1 is MNHEY, CDR2 SMNVEV, per germline (reference sequence). In nucleotides, the CDR3 is TGTGCCAGCAGTGCCGCCCGACAGGGCGGCTACACCTTC. The encoded protein is CASSAARQGGYTF.

This clonotype was counted only a few times. The J gene is TRBJ1-1, the V gene TRBV5-1; maybe TRBD1 (5 bases). V dropped 6 bases and J dropped 1 base, with 16 bases sitting between them. The CDR3 sequence is 15 residues long. Germline V gene lookup returns CDR1 SGHRS and CDR2 YFSETQ. CDR3 amino acids: CASTPRGTANTEAFF. The CDR3 coding sequence is TGCGCCAGCACCCCCCGGGGCACCGCGAACACTGAAGCTTTCTTT.

The J gene is TRBJ2-2, the V gene TRBV6-5; 12 nucleotides align to TRBD2. With V trimmed by 2 bases and J by 6 bases, 4 bases remained unmatched. The germline V gene has CDR1 MNHEY and CDR2 SVGAGI. The CDR3 loop spans 16 amino acids. This CDR3 is CASSYVSSGRAGELFF. The CDR3 coding sequence is TGTGCCAGCAGTTACGTATCTAGCGGGAGGGCCGGGGAGCTGTTTTTT.

V is TRBV5-1 and J is TRBJ1-5; 12 nucleotides agree with TRBD1. Per germline, CDR1 SGHRS and CDR2 YFSETQ. CDR3 length: 19 residues. V shed 4 bases and J 6 bases; nucleotides not matched to a gene: 17. The CDR3 DNA follows: TGCGCCAGCAGCCTACGCCCACAGGGACAGGGGGCAGGGGCTCAGCCCCAGCATTTT. It yields the protein CASSLRPQGQGAGAQPQHF.

V and J are TRBV7-2 and TRBJ1-6; D gene uncertain. Germline assignment: CDR1 SGHTA and CDR2 FQGNSA. This CDR3 has 13 residues. Trimming took off 3 bases at V and 6 bases at J, with 6 bases between the two ends. CDR3 coding DNA: TGTGCCAGCAGCTTGGGGTTTAATTCACCCCTCCACTTT. This codes for CASSLGFNSPLHF.

The V gene is TRBV20-1, the J gene TRBJ1-1; D is ambiguous. V was cut by 1 base and J by 3 bases, with 12 bases left in between. The germline V gene encodes CDR1 DFQATT and CDR2 SNEGSKA (reference sequence). This CDR3 contains 14 residues. The CDR3 coding sequence is TGCAGTGCTAGAGGCGGTTCCGGGGACACTGAAGCTTTCTTT. Protein product: CSARGGSGDTEAFF.

In this sample, this clonotype turned up a few times. V and J are TRBV7-2 and TRBJ1-2; D is unclear. The ends were cut back, 3 bases at V and 6 bases at J, with 5 bases in the middle. Germline values: CDR1 SGHTA, CDR2 FQGNSA. The CDR3 is 11 residues long. The DNA of the CDR3 is TGTGCCAGCAGCTTTCTCGATGGCTACACCTTC. Translated: CASSFLDGYTF.

As DNA, the CDR3 is TGTGCCACCAGCAATCGAAGGAATGAGCAGTTCTTC. Translation gives CATSNRRNEQFF. The chain links TRBV15 to TRBJ2-1; D gene uncertain. This CDR3 has 12 residues. Germline CDR1 is LNHNV and CDR2 is YYDKDF (reference sequence). Trimming took 4 bases from V and 7 from J, leaving 8 bases between them.